Shown below are 17 T cell receptor beta chains from a single sample sequenced in a study of blood T cell repertoires in COVID-19. The table came from immunoSEQ multiplex PCR; TCRdb's copy has only in-frame clones and leaves some out. The sample gives fewer than 60,000 clones, 84% of which show up once; 7.6% is in the top ten. Sequencing was done on a sample of peripheral blood. The receptor set was obtained from a human donor in a cohort sampled during active COVID-19.

This clone has only one observation. J is TRBJ2-3 and V is TRBV3-1 (or the pseudogene TRBV3-2); the D is unclear. V was shortened by 3 bases and J by 0 bases, with 13 bases between the two germline ends. Looked up from germline, CDR1 is LGHDT and CDR2 is YNNKEL (reference sequence). This CDR3 contains 16 residues. The CDR3 spells CASSHDAGLSTDTQYF. DNA for the CDR3: TGTGCCAGCAGCCACGACGCAGGCCTTAGCACAGATACGCAGTATTTT.

This clone is a singleton in its sample. J is TRBJ1-3 and V is TRBV30; the D is unclear. This CDR3 has 15 residues. Trimming cost V 3 bases and J 2 bases, with 14 bases left between them. Germline CDR1 GTSNPN, CDR2 SVGIG (reference sequence). The CDR3 coding sequence is TGTGCCTGGAGGGCCGAAATTTATGCTGGAAACACCATATATTTT. Amino acids: CAWRAEIYAGNTIYF.

The sample holds a few counts of this clone. The CDR3 nucleotides are TGTGCCAGTAGTTTCCGGGACAGTCTAAATTCACCCCTCCACTTT. This gives the protein CASSFRDSLNSPLHF. The V and J genes are TRBV19 and TRBJ1-6, with 7 bases matching TRBD1. Germline loops: CDR1 LNHDA, CDR2 SQIVND (reference sequence). Unmatched junction bases numbered 8, after V lost 5 bases and J lost 7 bases. The CDR3 consists of 15 residues.

V and J are TRBV28 and TRBJ2-1, with TRBD1 matching over 10 bases. Germline V gives CDR1 MDHEN, CDR2 SYDVKM. J lost 7 bases, V lost 2 bases, and 5 bases had no gene match. CDR3 length: 15 residues. The CDR3 DNA reads TGTGCCAGCAGTTTACAGACAGGGGGCATGAATGAGCAGTTCTTC. As protein: CASSLQTGGMNEQFF.

This chain uses TRBV6-4 with TRBJ2-5; 7 positions match TRBD1. Germline assignment: CDR1 MRHNA and CDR2 SNTAGT. The CDR3 is made up of 14 amino acids. With V trimmed by 6 bases and J by 4 bases, 8 bases remained unmatched. The CDR3 protein is CASRRTGIRETQYF. CDR3 nucleotides: TGTGCCAGCAGGAGGACAGGAATAAGAGAGACCCAGTACTTC.

The V and J genes are TRBV6-5 and TRBJ1-4; a weak D match, TRBD1 (6 bases). V was cut by 7 bases and J by 2 bases, with 14 bases left in between. The length of the CDR3 is 15 residues. In germline, CDR1 is MNHEY, CDR2 SVGAGI. This chain's CDR3 is CASTKPGVTNEKLFF. The CDR3 DNA is TGTGCCAGCACTAAGCCAGGGGTGACTAATGAAAAACTGTTTTTT.

This rearrangement joins TRBV10-3 to TRBJ1-2, with D tentatively TRBD1 (5 bases). Germline V gene sequence: CDR1 ENHRY, CDR2 SYGVKD. The length of the CDR3 is 13 residues. Trimming removed 0 bases at V and 6 bases at J, with 8 bases between. The CDR3 DNA reads TGTGCCATCAGTGAGTCGCGGACAAATGGCTACACCTTC. This codes for CAISESRTNGYTF.

The V gene is TRBV4-1, the J gene TRBJ2-2; weak D call: TRBD2 (5 bases). This CDR3 region has 16 residues. Germline V CDR1 and CDR2: MGHRA, YSYEKL. V lost 2 bases, J lost 0 bases, and 10 bases lay in between. The CDR3 DNA reads TGCGCCAGCAGCCAAATTCCCGGGGCGAACACCGGGGAGCTGTTTTTT. This gives the protein CASSQIPGANTGELFF.

This chain's CDR3 is CASSFRQETYEQYF. For the CDR3, the DNA is TGTGCCAGCAGTTTCCGACAGGAAACCTACGAGCAGTACTTC. The chain couples TRBV27 to TRBJ2-7; D is perhaps TRBD1 (6 bases). Germline CDR1 is MNHEY and CDR2 is SMNVEV (reference sequence). The CDR3 is 14 residues long. V was trimmed by 3 bases and J by 2 bases, leaving 11 bases between them.

This chain joins TRBV7-8 and TRBJ2-1; 11 nucleotides agree with TRBD2. Germline V gene lookup returns CDR1 SGHVS and CDR2 FQNEAQ. With V trimmed by 5 bases and J by 2 bases, 8 bases remained unmatched. The CDR3 consists of 17 residues. CDR3 protein: CASSPTSGRSTYNEQFF. CDR3 nucleotide sequence: TGTGCCAGCAGCCCCACTAGCGGGAGATCGACCTACAATGAGCAGTTCTTC.

V is TRBV28 and J is TRBJ1-1, with TRBD1 identical over 9 bases. Germline trimming cut 4 bases from V and 2 bases from J; bases unmatched to any gene: 5. This CDR3 contains 15 residues. Germline loops: CDR1 MDHEN, CDR2 SYDVKM. Here the CDR3 reads CASSSRDRVNTEAFF. CDR3 nucleotides: TGTGCCAGCAGTTCGAGGGACAGGGTAAACACTGAAGCTTTCTTT.

The chain couples TRBV9 to TRBJ2-1; TRBD2 matches at 7 bases. The V segment lost 3 bases and the J segment 14 bases; nucleotides outside the gene matches: 14. The CDR3 length is 14 residues. CDR1 and CDR2 (germline): SGDLS, YYNGEE. The CDR3 region has the DNA TGTGCCAGCAGCGCTAGCCCGGGGCGGACTAGGGAGTTCTTC. Protein: CASSASPGRTREFF.

The rearrangement uses TRBV7-2 and TRBJ2-4; D possibly corresponds to TRBD2 (5 bases). Germline CDR1 reads SGHTA; CDR2 reads FQGNSA. The V end was cut by 5 bases, the J end by 0 bases, with 8 bases between. The CDR3 contains 14 residues. CDR3 sequence: CASSPAGAKNIQYF. CDR3 coding DNA: TGTGCCAGCAGCCCCGCGGGAGCCAAAAACATTCAGTACTTC.

V and J are TRBV19 and TRBJ2-3; possible D gene TRBD2, 6 bases. The CDR3 loop spans 15 amino acids. CDR1 and CDR2 (germline): LNHDA, SQIVND (reference sequence). Trimming removed 4 bases from V and 4 bases from J, with 15 bases in between. The CDR3 DNA is TGTGCCAGTAGTAGGCGGGGCCAGGGAGCAGATACGCAGTATTTT. The encoded protein is CASSRRGQGADTQYF.

The CDR3 nucleotides read TGTGCCAGCAGCAAGGGACTAGCGGGAGGGTATAGCACAGATACGCAGTATTTT. Translated, it gives CASSKGLAGGYSTDTQYF. The chain links TRBV9 to TRBJ2-3; TRBD2 matches at 16 bases. The CDR3 totals 18 residues. Germline values: CDR1 SGDLS, CDR2 YYNGEE. V was pared by 4 bases and J by 0 bases, with 5 bases of the junction left unmatched.

The rearrangement links TRBV27 to TRBJ2-3, with 14 bases matching TRBD2. The V segment lost 6 bases and the J segment 2 bases; nucleotides outside the gene matches: 10. This CDR3 region has 18 residues. CDR1 and CDR2 from the germline V gene are MNHEY and SMNVEV (reference sequence). CDR3 loop: CASSPTSGRVRPTDTQYF. In nucleotides, the CDR3 is TGTGCCAGCAGCCCGACTAGCGGGAGGGTCCGCCCCACAGATACGCAGTATTTT.

The rearrangement uses TRBV9 and TRBJ2-4, with 9 bases aligning to TRBD2. J lost 7 bases, V lost 2 bases, and 1 base had no gene match. Germline V lookup: CDR1 SGDLS, CDR2 YYNGEE. This CDR3 is 13 amino acids long. The CDR3 here is CASSVTSGNIQYF. Written as DNA, the CDR3 is TGTGCCAGCAGCGTGACTAGCGGTAACATTCAGTACTTC.